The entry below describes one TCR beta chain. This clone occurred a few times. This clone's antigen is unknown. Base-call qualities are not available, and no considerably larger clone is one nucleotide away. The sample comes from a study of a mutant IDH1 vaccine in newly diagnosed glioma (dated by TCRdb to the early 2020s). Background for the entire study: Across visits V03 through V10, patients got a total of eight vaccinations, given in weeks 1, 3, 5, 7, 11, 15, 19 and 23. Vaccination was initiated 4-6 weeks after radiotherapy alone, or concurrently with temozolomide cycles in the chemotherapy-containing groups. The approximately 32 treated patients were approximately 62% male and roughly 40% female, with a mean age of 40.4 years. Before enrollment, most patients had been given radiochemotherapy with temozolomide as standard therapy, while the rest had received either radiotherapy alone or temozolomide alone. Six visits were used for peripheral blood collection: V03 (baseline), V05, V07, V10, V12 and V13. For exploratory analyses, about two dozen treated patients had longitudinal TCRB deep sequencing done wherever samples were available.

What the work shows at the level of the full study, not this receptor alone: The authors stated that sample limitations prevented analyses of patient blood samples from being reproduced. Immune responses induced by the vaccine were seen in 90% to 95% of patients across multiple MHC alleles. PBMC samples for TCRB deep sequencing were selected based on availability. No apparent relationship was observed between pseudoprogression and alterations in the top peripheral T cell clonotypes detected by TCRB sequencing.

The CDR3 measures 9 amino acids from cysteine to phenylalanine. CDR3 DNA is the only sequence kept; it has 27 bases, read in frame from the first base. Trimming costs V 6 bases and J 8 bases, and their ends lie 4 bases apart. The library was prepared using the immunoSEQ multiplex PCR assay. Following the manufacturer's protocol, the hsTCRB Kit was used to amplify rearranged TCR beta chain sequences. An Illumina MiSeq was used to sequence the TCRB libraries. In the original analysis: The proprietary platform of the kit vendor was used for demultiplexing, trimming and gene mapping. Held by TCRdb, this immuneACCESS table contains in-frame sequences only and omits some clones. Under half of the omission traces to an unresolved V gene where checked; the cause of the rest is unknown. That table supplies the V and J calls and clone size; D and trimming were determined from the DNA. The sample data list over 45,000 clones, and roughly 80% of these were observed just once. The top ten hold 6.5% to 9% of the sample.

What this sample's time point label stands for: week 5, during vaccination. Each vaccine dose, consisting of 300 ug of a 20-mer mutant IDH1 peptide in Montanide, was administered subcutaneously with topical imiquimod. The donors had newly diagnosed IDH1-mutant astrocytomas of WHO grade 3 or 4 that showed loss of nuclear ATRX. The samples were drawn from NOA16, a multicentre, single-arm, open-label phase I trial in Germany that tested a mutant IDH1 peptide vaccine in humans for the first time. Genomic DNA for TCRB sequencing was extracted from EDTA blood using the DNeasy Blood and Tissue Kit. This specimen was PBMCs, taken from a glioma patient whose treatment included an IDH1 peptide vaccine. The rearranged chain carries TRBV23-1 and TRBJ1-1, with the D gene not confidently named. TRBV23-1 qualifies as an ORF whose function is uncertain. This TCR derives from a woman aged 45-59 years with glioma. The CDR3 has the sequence CASRLEAFF. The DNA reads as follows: TGCGCCAGCAGGCTCGAAGCTTTCTTT.